The 17 T cell receptor beta chains given below trace back to one sample, sequenced in a study of control samples from healthy donors and cancer patients. TCRdb's table, derived via immunoSEQ multiplex PCR, lists solely in-frame clones and lacks some. This sample has some 70,000 clones; about 83% occur once, and the top ten carry 15% to 19%. Sequenced material: blood. All receptors derive from a man aged 60 to 75 in good health.

The CDR3 nucleotides are TGTGCCAGCAGCGCGGGACACCTCTCTGGAGTAAGCGAGCAGTACTTC. Amino acid sequence: CASSAGHLSGVSEQYF. The chain couples TRBV9 to TRBJ2-7; tentatively, D is TRBD1 (6 bases). V was shortened by 3 bases and J by 6 bases, with 22 bases between the two germline ends. In germline, CDR1 is SGDLS, CDR2 YYNGEE. CDR3 length equals 16 residues. Drawing the rest from reference TRBV9 and TRBJ2-7, the complete variable domain is DSGVTQTPKHLITATGQRVTLRCSPRSGDLSVYWYQQSLDQGLQFLIQYYNGEERAKGNILERFSAQQFPDLHSELNLSSLELGDSALYFCASSAGHLSGVSEQYFGPGTRLTVT.

This CDR3 is CASSPRGSGANVLTF. The CDR3 DNA is TGTGCCAGCTCACCACGAGGGTCTGGGGCCAACGTCCTGACTTTC. The chain recombines TRBV18 with TRBJ2-6, with D possibly matching TRBD2 (5 bases). The germline CDR1 and CDR2 sequences are KGHSH and LQKENI. This CDR3 comprises 15 residues. V was cut by 1 base and J by 1 base, with 5 bases left in between. The full variable domain, with the rest looked up from reference TRBV18 and TRBJ2-6, is NAGVMQNPRHLVRRRGQEARLRCSPMKGHSHVYWYRQLPEEGLKFMVYLQKENIIDESGMPKERFSAEFPKEGPSILRIQQVVRGDSAAYFCASSPRGSGANVLTFGAGSRLTVL.

This rearrangement joins TRBV7-9 to TRBJ2-3; 12 nucleotides agree with TRBD2. The ends lost 5 bases at V and 2 bases at J; junction bases unmatched: 5. Germline CDR1 and CDR2: SEHNR and FQNEAQ (reference sequence). The CDR3 totals 16 residues. CDR3 in DNA: TGTGCCAGCAGCCCCGGACTAGCGGGACACACAGATACGCAGTATTTT. Translated: CASSPGLAGHTDTQYF.

The chain is built from TRBV19 and TRBJ1-5; 7 nucleotides line up with TRBD1. V shed 5 bases and J 5 bases; nucleotides not matched to a gene: 6. The length of the CDR3 is 14 residues. Germline lookup yields CDR1 LNHDA and CDR2 SQIVND (reference sequence). CDR3 in amino acids: CASSRDSVYQPQHF. DNA of the CDR3: TGTGCCAGTAGTCGGGACAGCGTTTATCAGCCCCAGCATTTT.

The chain couples TRBV3-1 (or the pseudogene TRBV3-2) to TRBJ2-7; D may be TRBD2 (6 bases). Trimming stripped 3 bases from V and 3 bases from J, with 12 bases between. CDR1 and CDR2 (germline): LGHDT, YNNKEL (reference sequence). The CDR3 is 14 residues long. The CDR3 nucleotides read TGTGCCAGCAGCCAGGGACCGGACTACTACGAGCAGTACTTC. It encodes CASSQGPDYYEQYF.

Only one count was recorded for this clone. The V gene is TRBV7-9, the J gene TRBJ1-3; weak D call: TRBD1 (5 bases). V lost 1 base and J lost 0, with 13 bases in between. The CDR3 loop spans 17 amino acids. The germline V gene encodes CDR1 SEHNR and CDR2 FQNEAQ (reference sequence). CDR3 in DNA: TGTGCCAGCAGCTTAGAGGGGCAGCTGCTCTCTGGAAACACCATATATTTT. Translated, it gives CASSLEGQLLSGNTIYF.

The gene calls are TRBV7-9 and TRBJ2-7, with unresolved D. Germline V lookup: CDR1 SEHNR, CDR2 FQNEAQ (reference sequence). The CDR3 contains 16 residues. V shed 5 bases and J shed 6 bases, with 23 bases lying between them. The CDR3 here is CASSLVDFRWVPEQYF. The CDR3 nucleotides are TGTGCCAGCAGCCTCGTCGACTTCCGTTGGGTCCCCGAGCAGTACTTC.

The rearrangement links TRBV19 to TRBJ1-5; perhaps TRBD1 as D (6 bases). The CDR3 spans 16 residues. Trimming took 2 bases from V and 7 from J, leaving 18 bases between them. Germline V CDR1 and CDR2: LNHDA, SQIVND (reference sequence). The CDR3 spells CASSITGRSLGQPQHF. The CDR3 DNA reads as TGTGCCAGTAGTATAACAGGGCGGTCGTTAGGACAGCCCCAGCATTTT.

The CDR3 DNA reads as TGCGCCAGCAGCTTGGCCAGCGGGATGGATGAGCAGTTCTTC. This encodes CASSLASGMDEQFF. V usage is TRBV5-1 and J usage is TRBJ2-1, with 7 positions matching TRBD2. V was clipped by 0 bases and J by 8 bases; unmatched bases: 5. Germline V gene lookup returns CDR1 SGHRS and CDR2 YFSETQ. The CDR3 length is 14 residues. The full variable domain, rest sourced from reference TRBV5-1 and TRBJ2-1, is KAGVTQTPRYLIKTRGQQVTLSCSPISGHRSVSWYQQTPGQGLQFLFEYFSETQRNKGNFPGRFSGRQFSNSRSEMNVSTLELGDSALYLCASSLASGMDEQFFGPGTRLTVL.

This chain links TRBV18 with TRBJ2-2; 10 bases align to TRBD2. Germline V gene data show CDR1 as KGHSH and CDR2 as LQKENI. J lost 4 bases, V lost 3 bases, and 8 bases had no gene match. This CDR3 has 17 amino acids. CDR3 amino acids: CASSPRLAGDLTGELFF. For the CDR3, the DNA is TGTGCCAGCTCACCCAGGCTAGCGGGAGATCTCACCGGGGAGCTGTTTTTT.

The chain combines TRBV18 with TRBJ1-2; a possible D gene is TRBD1 (5 bases). Germline V lookup: CDR1 KGHSH, CDR2 LQKENI. The CDR3 is 16 residues long. Trimming took 0 bases from V and 4 from J, leaving 15 bases between them. In DNA, the CDR3 is TGTGCCAGCTCACCACCTGGGACCGTCACCTCCTATGGCTACACCTTC. Encoded protein: CASSPPGTVTSYGYTF.

The chain couples TRBV7-2 to TRBJ1-1; D remains ambiguous. Trimming took off 1 base at V and 7 bases at J, with 10 bases between the two ends. The germline gives CDR1 SGHTA, CDR2 FQGNSA. The CDR3 contains 13 residues. The CDR3 reads CASSLGRELEAFF. CDR3 coding DNA: TGTGCCAGCAGCTTAGGACGAGAGCTTGAAGCTTTCTTT.

This clone is classed as large. The chain combines TRBV11-3 with TRBJ2-7; D is unresolved. Germline lookup yields CDR1 SGHNT and CDR2 YENEEA. The CDR3 extends over 13 amino acids. Trimming removed 1 base from V and 5 bases from J, with 9 bases in between. The CDR3 loop reads CASSLVFRDEQYF. In nucleotides, the CDR3 is TGTGCCAGCAGCTTAGTCTTCCGGGACGAGCAGTACTTC.

This clone was counted a few times. This chain links TRBV10-3 with TRBJ2-2; unclear D gene. Germline loops: CDR1 ENHRY, CDR2 SYGVKD. The CDR3 spans 16 residues. Between the trimmed V and J ends, which lost 6 bases and 0 bases, there was a span of 14 bases. CDR3 loop: CAISMSERANTGELFF. CDR3 bases: TGTGCCATCAGCATGAGCGAGCGTGCGAACACCGGGGAGCTGTTTTTT.

This clone has more than one count but fewer than ten. The chain links TRBV7-2 to TRBJ2-7, with TRBD2 matching over 11 bases. Germline values: CDR1 SGHTA, CDR2 FQGNSA. The V gene end was trimmed by 1 base and the J gene end by 4 bases; junction bases not matched to a gene: 6. There are 16 residues in the CDR3. This CDR3 reads CASSLVGLAGGYEQYF. The CDR3 DNA reads TGTGCCAGCAGCTTAGTGGGGCTAGCGGGAGGATACGAGCAGTACTTC. The full variable domain, with the rest looked up from reference TRBV7-2 and TRBJ2-7, is GAGVSQSPSNKVTEKGKDVELRCDPISGHTALYWYRQSLGQGLEFLIYFQGNSAPDKSGLPSDRFSAERTGGSVSTLTIQRTQQEDSAVYLCASSLVGLAGGYEQYFGPGTRLTVT.

The chain recombines TRBV4-3 with TRBJ2-1; TRBD2 aligns across 11 bases. After removal of 0 bases from V and 0 bases from J, the junction contained 4 bases not matched to a gene. Germline V CDR1 and CDR2: LGHNA, YSLEER. The CDR3 contains 18 residues. This CDR3 is CASSQDFGTSGSYNEQFF. CDR3 bases: TGCGCCAGCAGCCAAGATTTTGGGACTAGCGGCTCCTACAATGAGCAGTTCTTC.

This clone was observed a handful of times. The chain's CDR3 is CASSKQGQRYGYTF. The CDR3 DNA is TGTGCCAGTAGTAAACAGGGACAGCGCTATGGCTACACCTTC. The chain joins TRBV19 to TRBJ1-2, with 7 bases matching TRBD1. Germline CDR1 reads LNHDA; CDR2 reads SQIVND (reference sequence). The V segment lost 4 bases and the J segment 4 bases; nucleotides outside the gene matches: 6. This CDR3 contains 14 residues.